Shown below are 13 T cell receptor beta chains from a single sample sequenced in a study of control samples from healthy donors and cancer patients. Data came from immunoSEQ multiplex PCR; TCRdb stores just in-frame clones and leaves some out. The sample lists 150,000 to 180,000 clones, 90% to 95% occurring once. The specimen was blood. These receptors all stem from a man aged 35 to 55 in good health.

The chain recombines TRBV2 with TRBJ2-1, with a possible D match to TRBD2 (7 bases). CDR1 SNHLY and CDR2 FYNNEI come from the germline V gene. This CDR3 comprises 13 residues. The V end was cut by 8 bases, the J end by 7 bases, with 15 bases between. The CDR3 sequence: CASGGGHWNEQFF. Written as DNA, the CDR3 is TGTGCCAGCGGGGGGGGGCATTGGAATGAGCAGTTCTTC.

The V call is TRBV4-1, the J call TRBJ1-2, with TRBD1 matching 10 bases. The CDR3 has 17 residues. Germline V gene lookup returns CDR1 MGHRA and CDR2 YSYEKL. V was pared by 1 base and J by 4 bases, with 9 bases of the junction left unmatched. The DNA for the CDR3 is TGCGCCAGCAGCCAAGGACCTGGGACAGGGGACTCCTATGGCTACACCTTC. It encodes CASSQGPGTGDSYGYTF.

The rearrangement links TRBV19 to TRBJ2-7, with 8 bases lining up with TRBD1. Per the germline V gene, CDR1 is LNHDA and CDR2 is SQIVND (reference sequence). V lost 4 bases, J lost 5 bases, and 7 bases stayed unmatched. This CDR3 has 14 residues. The CDR3 spells CASSTGQGLDEQYF. The CDR3 coding sequence is TGTGCCAGTAGTACCGGACAGGGACTGGACGAGCAGTACTTC.

The chain has TRBV6-2 or TRBV6-3 and TRBJ1-5; no clear D. The ends were cut back, 2 bases at V and 0 bases at J, with 5 bases in the middle. Germline lookup yields CDR1 MNHEY and CDR2 SVGEGT. There are 14 residues in the CDR3. The CDR3 is CASSYGLSNQPQHF. The CDR3 nucleotides read TGTGCCAGCAGTTACGGGCTTAGCAATCAGCCCCAGCATTTT.

V gene TRBV2 combines with J gene TRBJ2-3, with unresolved D. The CDR3 has 11 amino acids. The V and J ends lost 8 bases and 3 bases respectively, with 6 bases between them. In germline, CDR1 is SNHLY, CDR2 FYNNEI. The CDR3 protein is CASLITDTQYF. In DNA, the CDR3 is TGTGCCAGCCTGATTACAGATACGCAGTATTTT. Complete variable domain (other parts from reference TRBV2 and TRBJ2-3): EPEVTQTPSHQVTQMGQEVILRCVPISNHLYFYWYRQILGQKVEFLVSFYNNEISEKSEIFDDQFSVERPDGSNFTLKIRSTKLEDSAMYFCASLITDTQYFGPGTRLTVL.

This chain connects TRBV19 to TRBJ1-5; D gene uncertain. CDR3 length: 13 residues. Trimming shortened V by 1 base and J by 11 bases, and 12 bases separated the two germline ends. Germline-derived CDR1 and CDR2 are LNHDA and SQIVND (reference sequence). CDR3 loop: CASSIGLAGAQHF. CDR3 sequence (DNA): TGTGCCAGTAGTATAGGTTTGGCGGGCGCCCAGCATTTT.

This clone was picked up one time. This chain links TRBV5-1 with TRBJ1-1, with 8 bases that match TRBD1. CDR1 is SGHRS and CDR2 is YFSETQ in the germline V gene. The CDR3 has 15 residues. V lost 0 bases, J lost 1 base, and 2 bases stayed unmatched. The CDR3 reads CASSLGTGWNTEAFF. The CDR3 DNA reads as TGCGCCAGCAGCTTGGGGACAGGGTGGAACACTGAAGCTTTCTTT.

The V and J genes are TRBV7-9 and TRBJ2-1; TRBD1 matches at 11 bases. Germline values: CDR1 SEHNR, CDR2 FQNEAQ (reference sequence). V lost 4 bases and J lost 0; bases outside the gene matches: 5. CDR3 size: 17 residues. In DNA, the CDR3 is TGTGCCAGCAGCTGGCCCGGGACAGGGGGCTCCTACAATGAGCAGTTCTTC. Protein sequence: CASSWPGTGGSYNEQFF. The whole variable domain, filled in from reference TRBV7-9 and TRBJ2-1, reads DTGVSQNPRHKITKRGQNVTFRCDPISEHNRLYWYRQTLGQGPEFLTYFQNEAQLEKSRLLSDRFSAERPKGSFSTLEIQRTEQGDSAMYLCASSWPGTGGSYNEQFFGPGTRLTVL.

The chain is built from TRBV4-3 and TRBJ1-4; maybe TRBD1 (5 bases). V was cut by 0 bases and J by 0 bases, with 11 bases left in between. Looked up from germline, CDR1 is LGHNA and CDR2 is YSLEER. This CDR3 region has 17 residues. The CDR3: CASSQDLGTATNEKLFF. CDR3 in DNA: TGCGCCAGCAGCCAAGATTTAGGGACTGCAACTAATGAAAAACTGTTTTTT.

This chain joins TRBV29-1 and TRBJ2-7; D is ambiguous. The CDR3 runs to 12 residues. V was cut by 2 bases and J by 6 bases, with 11 bases left in between. Germline CDR1 reads SQVTM; CDR2 reads ANQGSEA. The CDR3 DNA reads TGCAGCGTTGAAATCCCCGGGCTCGAGCAGTACTTC. It yields the protein CSVEIPGLEQYF.

The chain carries TRBV6-1 and TRBJ2-7; no clear D gene. V lost 2 bases and J lost 1, with 12 bases in between. The germline gives CDR1 MNHNS, CDR2 SASEGT. CDR3 length equals 15 residues. CDR3 residues: CASSERPRQSYEQYF. The CDR3 region has the DNA TGTGCCAGCAGTGAAAGGCCCAGACAATCCTACGAGCAGTACTTC.

The chain employs TRBV2 and TRBJ1-4, with TRBD1 identical over 11 bases. CDR3 length equals 13 residues. Trimming took 7 bases from V and 7 from J; bases not matched to a gene: 2. Germline values: CDR1 SNHLY, CDR2 FYNNEI. The CDR3 protein is CASTGTGGEKLFF. For the CDR3, the DNA is TGTGCCAGCACTGGGACAGGGGGTGAAAAACTGTTTTTT.

CDR3 sequence reads: CAISESGLKREKLFF. In nucleotides, the CDR3 is TGTGCCATCAGTGAATCGGGGTTGAAGAGGGAAAAACTGTTTTTT. This chain joins TRBV10-3 and TRBJ1-4; no clear D gene. Per germline, CDR1 ENHRY and CDR2 SYGVKD. The V end was cut by 3 bases, the J end by 8 bases, with 16 bases between. The CDR3 runs 15 residues.